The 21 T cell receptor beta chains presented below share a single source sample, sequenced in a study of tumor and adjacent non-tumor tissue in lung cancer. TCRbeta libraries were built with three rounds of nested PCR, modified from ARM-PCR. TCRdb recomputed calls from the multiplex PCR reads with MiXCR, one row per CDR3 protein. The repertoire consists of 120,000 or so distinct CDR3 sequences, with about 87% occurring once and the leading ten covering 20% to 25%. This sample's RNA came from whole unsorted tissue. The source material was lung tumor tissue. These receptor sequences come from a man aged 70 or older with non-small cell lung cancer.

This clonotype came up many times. The CDR3, as DNA: TGTGCCAGCATCCGGGGTGGGGAGCCCTACGAGCAGTACTTC. Protein product: CASIRGGEPYEQYF. The rearrangement joins TRBV28 to TRBJ2-7, with D maybe TRBD2 (5 bases). With 7 bases removed from V and 2 bases from J, the gap between germline ends came to 15 bases. The CDR3 is 14 amino acids. The V gene's germline CDR1 is MDHEN and CDR2 SYDVKM.

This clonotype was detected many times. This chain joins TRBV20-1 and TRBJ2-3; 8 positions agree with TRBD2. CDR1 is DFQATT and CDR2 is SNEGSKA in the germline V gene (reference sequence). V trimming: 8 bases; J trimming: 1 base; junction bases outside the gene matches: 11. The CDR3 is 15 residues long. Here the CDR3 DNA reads TGCAGTCAGAATTTACCGGGACTAGGCACAGATACGCAGTATTTT. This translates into CSQNLPGLGTDTQYF.

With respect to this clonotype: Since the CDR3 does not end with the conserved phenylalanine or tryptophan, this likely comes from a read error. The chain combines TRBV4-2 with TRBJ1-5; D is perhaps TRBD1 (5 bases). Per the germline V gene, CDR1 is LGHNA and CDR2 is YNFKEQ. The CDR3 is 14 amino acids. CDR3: CASSQADSSQSQHI. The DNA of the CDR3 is TGTGCCAGCAGCCAGGCTGACAGTAGTCAGTCCCAGCATATT.

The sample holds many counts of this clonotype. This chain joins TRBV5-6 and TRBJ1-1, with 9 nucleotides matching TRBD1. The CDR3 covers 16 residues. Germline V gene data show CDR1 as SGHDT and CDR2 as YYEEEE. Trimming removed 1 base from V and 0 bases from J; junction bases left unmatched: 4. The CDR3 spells CASSLPGQGMNTEAFF. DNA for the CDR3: TGTGCCAGCAGCTTGCCGGGACAGGGAATGAACACTGAAGCTTTCTTT.

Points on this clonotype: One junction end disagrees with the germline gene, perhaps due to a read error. CDR3 protein: CASSIRSQELSGNTIHF. The CDR3 DNA reads TGTGCCAGCAGTATCCGATCTCAGGAGTTATCTGGAAACACCATACATTTT. The chain is built from TRBV11-3 and TRBJ1-3; D not resolved. Germline CDR1 reads SGHNT; CDR2 reads YENEEA. The CDR3 has 17 amino acids. The full variable domain, with the rest looked up from reference TRBV11-3 and TRBJ1-3, is EAGVVQSPRYKIIEKKQPVAFWCNPISGHNTLYWYLQNLGQGPELLIRYENEEAVDDSQLPKDRFSAERLKGVDSTLKIQPAELGDSAVYLCASSIRSQELSGNTIHFGEGSWLTVV.

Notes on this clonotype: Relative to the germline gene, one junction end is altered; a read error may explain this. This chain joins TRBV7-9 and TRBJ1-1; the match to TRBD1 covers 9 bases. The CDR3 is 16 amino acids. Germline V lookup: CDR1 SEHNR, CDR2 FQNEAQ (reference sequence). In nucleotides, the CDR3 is TGTGCCAGCAGCGCCGGGACAGGGCCAATGAACACTGAAGTTTTCTTT. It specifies CASSAGTGPMNTEVFF.

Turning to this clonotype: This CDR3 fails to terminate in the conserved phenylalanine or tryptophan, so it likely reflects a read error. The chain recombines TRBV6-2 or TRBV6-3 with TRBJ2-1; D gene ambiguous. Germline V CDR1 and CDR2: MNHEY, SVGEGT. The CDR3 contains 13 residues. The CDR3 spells CANSYSMKNEQFL. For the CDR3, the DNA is TGTGCCAACAGTTACTCGATGAAGAATGAGCAGTTCTTG.

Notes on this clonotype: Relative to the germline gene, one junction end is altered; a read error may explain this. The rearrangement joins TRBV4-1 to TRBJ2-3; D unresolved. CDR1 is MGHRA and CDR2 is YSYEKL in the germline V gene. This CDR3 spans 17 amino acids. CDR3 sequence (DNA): TGCGCCATCAGTCCTCACCATACATCGGGCAACCCAGATACACAGTATTTT. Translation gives CAISPHHTSGNPDTQYF.

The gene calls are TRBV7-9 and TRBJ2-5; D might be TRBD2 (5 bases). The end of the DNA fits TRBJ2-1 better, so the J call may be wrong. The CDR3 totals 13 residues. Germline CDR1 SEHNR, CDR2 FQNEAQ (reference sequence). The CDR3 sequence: CISSLPNGETQFF. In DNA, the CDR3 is TGTATCAGCAGCCTCCCCAACGGGGAGACCCAGTTCTTC.

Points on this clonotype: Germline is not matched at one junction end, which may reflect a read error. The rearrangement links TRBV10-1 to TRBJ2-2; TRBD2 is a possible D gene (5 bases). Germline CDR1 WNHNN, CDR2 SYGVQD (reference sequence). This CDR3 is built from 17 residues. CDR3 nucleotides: TGCGCCAGCAGTGACGGCAGTGAGATGATAAACACCGGGGAGCTGTCTTTT. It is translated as CASSDGSEMINTGELSF.

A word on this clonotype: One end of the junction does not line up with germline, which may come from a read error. The DNA of the CDR3 is TGTGCCAGCAGTTTCTCTCTCCCCTACTCTGGAAACACCCTATATTTT. Its translation: CASSFSLPYSGNTLYF. The chain is built from TRBV12-3 or TRBV12-4 and TRBJ1-3; D is uncertain. The CDR3 sequence is 16 residues long.

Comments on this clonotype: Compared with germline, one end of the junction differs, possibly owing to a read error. The CDR3 sequence: CASSDTSGSYGQYF. DNA of the CDR3: TGCGCCAGCAGTGATACTAGCGGGAGTTACGGGCAGTACTTC. This chain links TRBV10-2 with TRBJ2-7, with 11 positions matching TRBD2. Per the germline V gene, CDR1 is WSHSY and CDR2 is SAAADI. This CDR3 spans 14 amino acids.

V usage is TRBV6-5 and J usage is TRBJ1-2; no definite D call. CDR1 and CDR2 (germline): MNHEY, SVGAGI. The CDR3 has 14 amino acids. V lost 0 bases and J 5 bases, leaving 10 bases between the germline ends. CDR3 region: CASSYSRQGYGYTF. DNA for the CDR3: TGTGCCAGCAGTTACTCGAGACAAGGATATGGCTACACCTTC.

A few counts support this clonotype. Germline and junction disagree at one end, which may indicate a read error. CDR3 sequence (DNA): TGTGCCAGCAGCGGGCTAGCGGGGGTGGTGGAGACCCGGTACTTT. Translating it yields CASSGLAGVVETRYF. This chain uses TRBV12-3 or TRBV12-4 with TRBJ2-5; 10 bases match TRBD2. CDR3 length: 15 residues.

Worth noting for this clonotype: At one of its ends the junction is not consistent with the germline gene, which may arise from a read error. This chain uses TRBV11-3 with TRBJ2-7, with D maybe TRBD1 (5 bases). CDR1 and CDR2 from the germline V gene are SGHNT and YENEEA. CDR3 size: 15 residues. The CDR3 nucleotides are TGTGCCATCAGCTTAAATGGGGCCCAGGCACGCGAGCAGTACTTC. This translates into CAISLNGAQAREQYF.

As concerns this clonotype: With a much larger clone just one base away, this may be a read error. CDR3 nucleotide sequence: TGCGCCAGCAGCTTGATAACAGATATGCAGTATTTT. It specifies CASSLITDMQYF. The rearrangement links TRBV5-1 to TRBJ2-3; no clear D. The CDR3 runs 12 residues. From germline, CDR1 is SGHRS and CDR2 YFSETQ. The variable domain in full, with the rest retrieved from reference TRBV5-1 and TRBJ2-3, is KAGVTQTPRYLIKTRGQQVTLSCSPISGHRSVSWYQQTPGQGLQFLFEYFSETQRNKGNFPGRFSGRQFSNSRSEMNVSTLELGDSALYLCASSLITDMQYFGPGTRLTVL.

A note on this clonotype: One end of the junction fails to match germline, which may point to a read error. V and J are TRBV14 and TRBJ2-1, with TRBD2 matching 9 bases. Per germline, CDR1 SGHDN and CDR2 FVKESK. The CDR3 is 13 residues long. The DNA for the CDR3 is TGTCCCAGCAACCAAGTGCGGGAGGGTGAGCAGTTCTTC. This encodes CPSNQVREGEQFF. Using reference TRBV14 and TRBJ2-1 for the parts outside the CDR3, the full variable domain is EAGVTQFPSHSVIEKGQTVTLRCDPISGHDNLYWYRRVMGKEIKFLLHFVKESKQDESGMPNNRFLAERTGGTYSTLKVQPAELEDSGVYFCPSNQVREGEQFFGPGTRLTVL.

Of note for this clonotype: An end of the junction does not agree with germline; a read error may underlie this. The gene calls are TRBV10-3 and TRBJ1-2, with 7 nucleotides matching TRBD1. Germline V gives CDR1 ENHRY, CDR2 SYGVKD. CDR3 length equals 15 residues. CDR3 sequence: CAITKEWDSLYGYTF. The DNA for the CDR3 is TGTGCCATCACTAAGGAATGGGACAGCTTATATGGATACACCTTC.

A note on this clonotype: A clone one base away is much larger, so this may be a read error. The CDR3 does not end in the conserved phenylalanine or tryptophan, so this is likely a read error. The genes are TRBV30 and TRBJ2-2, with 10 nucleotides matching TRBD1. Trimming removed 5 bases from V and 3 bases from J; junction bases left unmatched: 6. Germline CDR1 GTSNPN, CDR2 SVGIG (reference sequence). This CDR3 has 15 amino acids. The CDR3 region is CAWSIGTGDTGELFY. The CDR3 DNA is TGTGCCTGGTCGATCGGGACAGGGGACACCGGGGAGCTGTTTTAT.

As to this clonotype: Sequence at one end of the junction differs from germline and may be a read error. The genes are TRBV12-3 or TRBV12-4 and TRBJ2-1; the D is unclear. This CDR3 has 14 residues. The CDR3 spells CASGLSRKGNEQFF. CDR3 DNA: TGTGCCAGCGGTTTATCGCGGAAGGGCAATGAACAGTTCTTC.

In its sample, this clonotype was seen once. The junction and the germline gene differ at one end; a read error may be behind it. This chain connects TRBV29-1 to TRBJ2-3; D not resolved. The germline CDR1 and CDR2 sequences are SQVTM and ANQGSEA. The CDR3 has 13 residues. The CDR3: CSVELRGGDMQCF. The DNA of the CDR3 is TGCAGCGTTGAACTTCGAGGTGGAGATATGCAGTGTTTT.